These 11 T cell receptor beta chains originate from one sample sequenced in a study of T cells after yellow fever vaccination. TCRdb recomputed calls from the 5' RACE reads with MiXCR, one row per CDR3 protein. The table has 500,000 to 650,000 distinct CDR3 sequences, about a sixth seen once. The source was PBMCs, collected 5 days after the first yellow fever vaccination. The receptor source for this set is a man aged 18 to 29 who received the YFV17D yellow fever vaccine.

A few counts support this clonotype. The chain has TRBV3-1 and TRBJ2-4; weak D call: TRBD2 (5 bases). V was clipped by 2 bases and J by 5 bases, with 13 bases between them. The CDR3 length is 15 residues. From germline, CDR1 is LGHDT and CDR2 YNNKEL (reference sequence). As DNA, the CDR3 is TGTGCCAGCAGCCAACCGGGAACCCACCAAAACATTCAGTACTTC. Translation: CASSQPGTHQNIQYF. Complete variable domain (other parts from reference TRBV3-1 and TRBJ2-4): DTAVSQTPKYLVTQMGNDKSIKCEQNLGHDTMYWYKQDSKKFLKIMFSYNNKELIINETVPNRFSPKSPDKAHLNLHINSLELGDSAVYFCASSQPGTHQNIQYFGAGTRLSVL.

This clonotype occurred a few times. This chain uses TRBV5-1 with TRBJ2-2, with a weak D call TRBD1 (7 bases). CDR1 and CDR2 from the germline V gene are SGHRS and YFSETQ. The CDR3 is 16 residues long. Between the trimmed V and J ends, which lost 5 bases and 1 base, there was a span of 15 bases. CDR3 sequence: CASRTRQGGNTGELFF. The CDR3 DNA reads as TGCGCCAGCAGGACACGACAGGGAGGGAACACCGGGGAGCTGTTTTTT. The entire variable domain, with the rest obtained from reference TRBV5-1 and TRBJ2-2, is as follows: KAGVTQTPRYLIKTRGQQVTLSCSPISGHRSVSWYQQTPGQGLQFLFEYFSETQRNKGNFPGRFSGRQFSNSRSEMNVSTLELGDSALYLCASRTRQGGNTGELFFGEGSRLTVL.

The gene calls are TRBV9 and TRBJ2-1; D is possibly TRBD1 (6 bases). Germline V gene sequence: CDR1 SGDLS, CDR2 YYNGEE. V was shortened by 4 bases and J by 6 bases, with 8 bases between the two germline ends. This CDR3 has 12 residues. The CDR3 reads CASSRGTNEQFF. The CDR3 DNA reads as TGTGCCAGCAGCAGGGGGACCAATGAGCAGTTCTTC.

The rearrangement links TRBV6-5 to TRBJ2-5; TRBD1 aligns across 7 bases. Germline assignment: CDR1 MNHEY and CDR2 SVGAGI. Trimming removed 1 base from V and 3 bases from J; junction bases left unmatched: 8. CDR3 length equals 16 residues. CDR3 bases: TGTGCCAGCAGTTACTTTTCTAGCAGGGGGAAAGAGACCCAGTACTTC. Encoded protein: CASSYFSSRGKETQYF.

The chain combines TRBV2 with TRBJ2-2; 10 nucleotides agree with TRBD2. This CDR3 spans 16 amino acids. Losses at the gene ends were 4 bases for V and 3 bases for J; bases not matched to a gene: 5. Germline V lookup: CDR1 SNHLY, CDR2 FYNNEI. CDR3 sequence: CASSVAGGLYTGELFF. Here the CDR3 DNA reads TGTGCCAGCAGTGTAGCGGGGGGATTGTACACCGGGGAGCTGTTTTTT.

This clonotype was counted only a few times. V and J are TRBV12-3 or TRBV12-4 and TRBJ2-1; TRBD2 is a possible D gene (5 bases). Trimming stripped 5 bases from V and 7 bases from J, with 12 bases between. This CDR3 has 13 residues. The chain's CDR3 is CASSPFRGNEQFF. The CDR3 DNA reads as TGTGCCAGCAGTCCGTTTCGCGGGAATGAGCAGTTCTTC.

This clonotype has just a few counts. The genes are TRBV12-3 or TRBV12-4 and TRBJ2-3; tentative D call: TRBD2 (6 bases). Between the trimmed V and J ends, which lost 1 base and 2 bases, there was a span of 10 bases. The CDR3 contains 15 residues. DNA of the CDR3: TGTGCCAGCAGTTTAGGGGGGGACCTCACAGATACGCAGTATTTT. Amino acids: CASSLGGDLTDTQYF.

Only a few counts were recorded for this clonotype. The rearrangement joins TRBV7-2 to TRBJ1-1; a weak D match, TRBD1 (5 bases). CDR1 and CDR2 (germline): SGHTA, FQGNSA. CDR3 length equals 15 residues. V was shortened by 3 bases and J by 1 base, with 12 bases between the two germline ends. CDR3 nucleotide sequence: TGTGCCAGCAGCTTGTTTATAGGGACGAACACTGAAGCTTTCTTT. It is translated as CASSLFIGTNTEAFF.

Written as DNA, the CDR3 is TGTGCCAGCATCAGTCCCGGGACAGTGCTTCAAAAACGGTACAATGAGCAGTTCTTC. Its protein product is CASISPGTVLQKRYNEQFF. V gene TRBV28 combines with J gene TRBJ2-1; 7 bases are a match to TRBD1. The germline V gene encodes CDR1 MDHEN and CDR2 SYDVKM. V dropped 7 bases and J dropped 4; count of bases not matched to a gene: 22. The CDR3 length is 19 residues.

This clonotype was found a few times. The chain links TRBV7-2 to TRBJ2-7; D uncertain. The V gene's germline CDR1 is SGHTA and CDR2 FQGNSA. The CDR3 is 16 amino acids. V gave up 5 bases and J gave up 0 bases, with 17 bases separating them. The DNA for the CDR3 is TGTGCCAGCAGCCCCCATCAGCCGGGCCTCTCCTACGAGCAGTACTTC. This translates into CASSPHQPGLSYEQYF.

The CDR3 protein is CSAQWDRGVSPLHF. Here the CDR3 DNA reads TGCAGTGCCCAATGGGACAGGGGAGTTTCACCCCTCCACTTT. The genes are TRBV20-1 and TRBJ1-6, with 10 bases identical to TRBD1. The V segment lost 6 bases and the J segment 9 bases; nucleotides outside the gene matches: 8. This CDR3 is built from 14 residues. Germline loops: CDR1 DFQATT, CDR2 SNEGSKA (reference sequence).